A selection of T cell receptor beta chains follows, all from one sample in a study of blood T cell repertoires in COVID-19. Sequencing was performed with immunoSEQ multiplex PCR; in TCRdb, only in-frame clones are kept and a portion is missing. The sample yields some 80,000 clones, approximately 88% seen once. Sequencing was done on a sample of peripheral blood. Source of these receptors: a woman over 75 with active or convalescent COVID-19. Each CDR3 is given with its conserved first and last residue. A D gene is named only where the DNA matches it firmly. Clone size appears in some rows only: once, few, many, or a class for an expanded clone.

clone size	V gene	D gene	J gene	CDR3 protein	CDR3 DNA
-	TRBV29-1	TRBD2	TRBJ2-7	CSVASGVEQYF	TGCAGCGTTGCTAGCGGGGTCGAGCAGTACTTC
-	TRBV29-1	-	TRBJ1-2	CSVRDLNYGYTF	TGCAGCGTTCGGGACTTAAACTATGGCTACACCTTC
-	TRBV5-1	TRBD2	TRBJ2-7	CASSPAGAGYEQYF	TGCGCCAGCAGCCCAGCGGGAGCTGGTTACGAGCAGTACTTC
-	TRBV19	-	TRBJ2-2	CASSPANTGELFF	TGTGCCAGTAGTCCTGCGAACACCGGGGAGCTGTTTTTT
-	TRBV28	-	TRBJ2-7	CASSFPAQTRDYEQYF	TGTGCCAGCAGTTTTCCCGCCCAGACCAGGGACTACGAGCAGTACTTC
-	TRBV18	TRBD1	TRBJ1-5	CASSGQGAGQPQHF	TGTGCCAGCTCAGGACAGGGGGCTGGGCAGCCCCAGCATTTT
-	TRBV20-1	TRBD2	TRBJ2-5	CSASAVAGGSSETQYF	TGCAGTGCTAGTGCGGTAGCGGGGGGGTCGTCGGAGACCCAGTACTTC
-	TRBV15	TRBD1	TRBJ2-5	CATSRDRTGVQETQYF	TGTGCCACCAGCAGAGATCGGACAGGGGTACAAGAGACCCAGTACTTC
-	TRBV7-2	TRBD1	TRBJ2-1	CASSSGQLQGGEQFF	TGTGCCAGCAGCTCGGGACAGCTTCAGGGCGGTGAGCAGTTCTTC
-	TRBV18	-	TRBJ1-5	CASSRDTFLNQPQHF	TGTGCCAGCTCACGGGACACCTTCTTAAATCAGCCCCAGCATTTT
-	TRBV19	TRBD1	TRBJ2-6	CASSTRDRGFGANVLTF	TGTGCCAGTAGTACTAGGGACAGGGGTTTCGGGGCCAACGTCCTGACTTTC
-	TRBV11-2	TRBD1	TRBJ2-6	CASSLMTGNGANVLTF	TGTGCCAGCAGCTTGATGACAGGGAACGGGGCCAACGTCCTGACTTTC
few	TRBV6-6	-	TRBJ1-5	CASSYLRQEGNQPQHF	TGTGCCAGCAGTTACCTCCGGCAAGAGGGCAATCAGCCCCAGCATTTT
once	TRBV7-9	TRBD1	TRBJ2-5	CASSIRDRGLKETQYF	TGTGCCAGCAGCATCCGGGACAGGGGGCTTAAAGAGACCCAGTACTTC
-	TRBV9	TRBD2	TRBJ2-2	CASTWGGNTGELFF	TGTGCCAGCACTTGGGGGGGGAACACCGGGGAGCTGTTTTTT
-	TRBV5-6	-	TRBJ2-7	CASSQGAGAYEQYF	TGTGCCAGCAGTCAAGGGGCAGGGGCCTACGAGCAGTACTTC
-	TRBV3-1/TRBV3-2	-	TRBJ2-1	CASSQDRDIRSSYNEQFF	TGTGCCAGCAGCCAAGACCGGGACATCCGAAGCTCCTACAATGAGCAGTTCTTC
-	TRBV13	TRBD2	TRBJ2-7	CASSLGRTSGGAQQYF	TGTGCCAGCAGCTTAGGCCGGACTAGCGGGGGGGCCCAGCAGTACTTC